This T cell receptor (beta chain) was sequenced in a study of CD8 T cells in ankylosing spondylitis. V was pared by 1 base and J by 4 bases, with 14 bases between. CDR1 and CDR2 (germline): LGHDT, YNNKEL (reference sequence). The CDR3 is 15 residues long. This clonotype was seen at least ten times. The antigen is unknown. 5'-RACE, quantitative and with molecular barcodes, yielded the TCR beta libraries. In TCRdb, the 5' RACE reads were re-called with MiXCR into one record per CDR3 protein. This repertoire shows some 140,000 distinct CDR3 sequences, around 7.9% found once; its top ten account for around 12%. Study-wide results and caveats: A TCR beta motif made of eight highly homologous variants seemed typical of ankylosing spondylitis blood. Prior literature has documented some motif variants in synovial fluid and blood from reactive arthritis. Relatively rare in peripheral blood, disease-linked clones were also CD8+.

The material sequenced was blood, either unsorted or a sorted T cell fraction (not recorded which). The TCR sequence derives from a female donor with ankylosing spondylitis or in good health (not recorded which). This rearrangement joins TRBV3-1 to TRBJ2-7, with D possibly matching TRBD1 (6 bases). The CDR3 nucleotides read TGTGCCAGCAGCCAAGGACCAGGACAGATATACGAGCAGTACTTC. It codes for CASSQGPGQIYEQYF.